The T cell receptor beta chain under discussion was sequenced for a study of T cell responses to AZD1222 COVID-19 vaccine. Regarding this clone: Its antigen is not known.

This CDR3 spans 11 amino acids. Germline V gene sequence: CDR1 MNHEY, CDR2 SMNVEV (reference sequence). The V gene lost 8 bases and the J gene lost 5 bases, with 6 bases spanning the gap. Repertoires were generated with immunoSEQ multiplex PCR, while TCRdb's copy carries only in-frame clones and drops some. The table has 140,000 or so clones, 92% seen once; the top ten hold around 1.9%. Findings and limits, study-wide: Recipients of AZD1222 seropositive at baseline numbered only five or six. Among vaccine-associated CD4 TCRs, coverage spanned spike, with dominance at 160-218 and 743-854.

Sample: peripheral blood, taken on day 0 of AZD1222 vaccination. The sequence derives from an adult in good health. This chain connects TRBV27 to TRBJ1-4; D gene unclear. DNA for the CDR3: TGTGCCAGCCGATTCAATGAAAAACTGTTTTTT. Encoded protein: CASRFNEKLFF.